The T cell receptor beta chain under discussion was sequenced for a study of cytomegalovirus exposure and HLA in healthy donors. This table comes from immunoSEQ multiplex PCR, and its TCRdb copy is limited to in-frame clones, with some not included. The data contain about 130,000 clones, roughly 91% of them singletons. Study results and limitations: The tendency of first-cohort TCR clusters to co-occur in the 120 validation repertoires was the finding of a later analysis. Some public TCRs appeared in many individuals, while most sequences were rare.

This clone has a handful of counts. Antigen: not known. CDR3 size: 12 residues. The germline V and J ends were trimmed by 1 base and 16 bases, with 12 bases remaining between them. CDR1 and CDR2 (germline): SGHDT, YYEEEE. The rearrangement links TRBV5-6 to TRBJ1-6; TRBD1 is a possible D gene (5 bases). The origin of this receptor is a man in his thirties or forties in good health and CMV-seronegative. Input material: PBMCs. This chain's CDR3 is CASSLLQDILHF. The CDR3 nucleotides read TGTGCCAGCAGCTTGTTACAGGATATTCTCCACTTT.